This T cell receptor (beta chain) derives from a study of control samples from healthy donors and cancer patients (TCRdb year 2020). Between the V and J ends, shortened by 0 bases and 6 bases respectively, the junction contains 3 bases. There are 12 amino acids in the CDR3, from cysteine to phenylalanine inclusive. Of the read, only the CDR3 DNA is kept; its 36 bases are in frame from base 1. Reading the germline V gene gives CDR1 SNHLY and CDR2 FYNNEI. On this clone itself: This clone's antigen is unknown. Base qualities are not provided; no much larger clone lies one nucleotide away.

Library method: the immunoSEQ multiplex PCR assay. TCRdb mirrors the immuneACCESS table, restricted to in-frame sequences. Some clones are absent from its copies; in checked studies, under half trace to an unresolved V gene, and the reason for the others is unknown. Present in this sample are approximately 58,000 clones, around 87% of which were seen just once. The biggest ten clones account for over 9.5% of the sample. Rearrangement joined TRBV2 to TRBJ2-1, with no confident D gene call. The sample taken for sequencing was PBMCs. This TCR derives from an older woman with lung cancer. The DNA sequence follows: TGTGCCAGCAGTGAAGCTTTCAATGAGCAGTTCTTC. Translation gives CASSEAFNEQFF.